This T cell receptor beta chain comes out of a study of control samples from healthy donors and cancer patients. TCRdb keeps only in-frame clones here, not all; method: immunoSEQ multiplex PCR. The sample includes tens of thousands of clones, approximately 89% of them seen just once. This CDR3 region has 15 residues. The trim removed 5 bases at V and 2 bases at J, leaving 7 bases unmatched. Germline lookup yields CDR1 MNHEY and CDR2 SVGAGI. The J gene is TRBJ2-7, the V gene TRBV6-5, with 9 bases aligning to TRBD1. Material: blood. This TCR derives from a man aged 50 to 59 in good health. The DNA of the CDR3 is TGTGCCAGCAGTCCCGACAGGGGGAAAACCTACGAGCAGTACTTC. As protein: CASSPDRGKTYEQYF.